This T cell receptor (beta chain) was captured in a study of blood T cell repertoires in COVID-19. Study-wide background: Donors in the United States, Italy and Spain gave samples during acute or convalescent COVID-19. T cells, B-cell-depleted T cells, or PBMCs supplied cDNA or gDNA.

How the authors handled the data: Cell counts per sample came from amplifying reference gene primers. TCRdb keeps only in-frame clones here, not all; method: immunoSEQ multiplex PCR. The V and J calls and clone size were taken over from that table, and D and trimming were inferred from the DNA. The sample includes roughly 200,000 clones, 90% of them seen just once. Germline V gives CDR1 MDHEN, CDR2 SYDVKM. V gave up 7 bases and J gave up 5 bases, with 23 bases separating them. This CDR3 comprises 16 residues. The sample taken for sequencing was peripheral blood. The receptor's source is a man aged 50 or older with acute or convalescent COVID-19. The chain uses TRBV28 and TRBJ2-5, with D perhaps TRBD1 (6 bases). Here the CDR3 reads CASTTGWAGAGETQYF. CDR3 sequence (DNA): TGTGCCAGCACCACAGGGTGGGCAGGGGCAGGGGAGACCCAGTACTTC.